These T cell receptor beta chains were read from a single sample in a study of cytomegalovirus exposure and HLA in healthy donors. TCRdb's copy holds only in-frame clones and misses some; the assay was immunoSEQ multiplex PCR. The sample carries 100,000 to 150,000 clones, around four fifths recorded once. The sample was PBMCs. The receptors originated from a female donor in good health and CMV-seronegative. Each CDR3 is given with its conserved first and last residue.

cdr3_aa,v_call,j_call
CSARVGSVYGYTF,TRBV29-1,TRBJ1-2
CASIISTSGDTIYF,TRBV6-5,TRBJ1-3
CASRPPGGYGYTF,TRBV7-2,TRBJ1-2
CASRSPGTETQYF,TRBV27,TRBJ2-5
CASSLDRMGEKLFF,TRBV27,TRBJ1-4
CASSLSTSGRIDEQYF,TRBV5-1,TRBJ2-7
CASSPSQGARRYEQYF,TRBV27,TRBJ2-7
CASSQDTSQGNTEAFF,TRBV4-3,TRBJ1-1
CASSHASGRGNTGELFF,TRBV14,TRBJ2-2
CASSLLGGRVSGELFF,TRBV27,TRBJ2-2
CASSLDSHREQYF,TRBV5-4,TRBJ2-7
CATSRDNRGSTEAFF,TRBV15,TRBJ1-1
CAISDPVRGSNYGYTF,TRBV10-3,TRBJ1-2
CASTPTQGAVNTQYF,TRBV6-5,TRBJ2-3
CASSSTETMNTEAFF,TRBV5-6,TRBJ1-1
CATSGDRGPSTDTQYF,TRBV15,TRBJ2-3
CASSFSTGGIDEQYF,TRBV5-1,TRBJ2-7
CSASASYEQYF,TRBV20-1,-
CASSVGNTQYF,TRBV9,TRBJ2-3
CASSLTGGSYEQYF,TRBV11-3,TRBJ2-7
CASSRALGTVSGNTIYF,TRBV5-4,TRBJ1-3
CASSATGFSYNEQFF,TRBV27,TRBJ2-1
CASSSSRGTYNEQFF,TRBV7-3,TRBJ2-1
CSASGDKEQYF,TRBV20-1,TRBJ2-7
CASTRGGSMNTEAFF,TRBV6-1,TRBJ1-1
CASSRTSGSTDTQYF,TRBV4-3,TRBJ2-3
CASTEGRGTEAFF,TRBV19,TRBJ1-1
CASSLAAGGPTGELFF,TRBV5-4,TRBJ2-2
CASSLDSREQFF,TRBV27,TRBJ2-1
CTSSHVNQPRGLYQETQYF,TRBV1,TRBJ2-5
CASSLSRYEQYF,TRBV27,TRBJ2-7
CAWSVIRNTEAFF,TRBV30,TRBJ1-1